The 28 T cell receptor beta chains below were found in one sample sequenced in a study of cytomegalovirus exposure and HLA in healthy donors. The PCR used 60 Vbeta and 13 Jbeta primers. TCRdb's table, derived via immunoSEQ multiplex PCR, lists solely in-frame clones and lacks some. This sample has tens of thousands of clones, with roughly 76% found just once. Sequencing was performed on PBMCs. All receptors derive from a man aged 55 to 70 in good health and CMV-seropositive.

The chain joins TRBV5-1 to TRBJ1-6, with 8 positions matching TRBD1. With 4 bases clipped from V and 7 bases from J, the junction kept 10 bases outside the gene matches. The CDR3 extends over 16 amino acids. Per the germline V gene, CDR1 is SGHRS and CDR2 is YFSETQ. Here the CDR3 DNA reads TGCGCCAGCAGCATACGAGGACAGGGTGAGAATTCACCCCTCCACTTT. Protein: CASSIRGQGENSPLHF.

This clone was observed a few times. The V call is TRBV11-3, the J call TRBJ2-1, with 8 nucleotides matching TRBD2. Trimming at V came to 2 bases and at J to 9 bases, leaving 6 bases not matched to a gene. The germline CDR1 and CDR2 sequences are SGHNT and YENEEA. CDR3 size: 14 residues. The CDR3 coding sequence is TGTGCCAGCAGCTTAAGCGGGAGCTTTGGTGAGCAGTTCTTC. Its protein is CASSLSGSFGEQFF.

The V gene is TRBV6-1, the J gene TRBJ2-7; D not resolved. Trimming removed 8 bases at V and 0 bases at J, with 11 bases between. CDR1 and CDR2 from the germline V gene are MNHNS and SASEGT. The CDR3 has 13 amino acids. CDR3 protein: CASRFADSYEQYF. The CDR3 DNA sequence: TGTGCCAGCCGATTCGCGGACTCCTACGAGCAGTACTTC.

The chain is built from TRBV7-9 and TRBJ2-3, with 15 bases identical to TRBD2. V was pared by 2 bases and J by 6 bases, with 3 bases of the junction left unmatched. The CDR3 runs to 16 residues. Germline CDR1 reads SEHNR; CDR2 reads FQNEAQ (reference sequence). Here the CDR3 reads CASSLRTSGRADTQYF. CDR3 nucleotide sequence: TGTGCCAGCAGCTTAAGGACTAGCGGGAGGGCGGATACGCAGTATTTT.

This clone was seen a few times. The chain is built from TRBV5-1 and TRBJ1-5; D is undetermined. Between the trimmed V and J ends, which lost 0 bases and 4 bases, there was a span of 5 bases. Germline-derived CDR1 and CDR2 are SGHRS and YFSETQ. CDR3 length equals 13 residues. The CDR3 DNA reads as TGCGCCAGCAGCTTGGCCTCGAATCAGCCCCAGCATTTT. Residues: CASSLASNQPQHF. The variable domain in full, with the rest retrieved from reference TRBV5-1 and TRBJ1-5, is KAGVTQTPRYLIKTRGQQVTLSCSPISGHRSVSWYQQTPGQGLQFLFEYFSETQRNKGNFPGRFSGRQFSNSRSEMNVSTLELGDSALYLCASSLASNQPQHFGDGTRLSIL.

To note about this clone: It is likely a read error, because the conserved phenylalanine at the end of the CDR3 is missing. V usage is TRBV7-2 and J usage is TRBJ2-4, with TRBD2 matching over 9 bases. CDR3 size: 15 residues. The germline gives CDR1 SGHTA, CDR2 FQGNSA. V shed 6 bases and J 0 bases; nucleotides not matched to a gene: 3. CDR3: CASSQLAGAKNIQYL. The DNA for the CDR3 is TGTGCCAGCAGTCAACTAGCGGGAGCCAAAAACATTCAGTACCTC.

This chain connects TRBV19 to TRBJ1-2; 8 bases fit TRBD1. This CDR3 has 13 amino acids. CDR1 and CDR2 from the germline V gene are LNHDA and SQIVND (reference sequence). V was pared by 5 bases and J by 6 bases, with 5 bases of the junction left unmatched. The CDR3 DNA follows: TGTGCCAGTAGTCAACAGGGGGTCGATGGCTACACCTTC. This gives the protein CASSQQGVDGYTF.

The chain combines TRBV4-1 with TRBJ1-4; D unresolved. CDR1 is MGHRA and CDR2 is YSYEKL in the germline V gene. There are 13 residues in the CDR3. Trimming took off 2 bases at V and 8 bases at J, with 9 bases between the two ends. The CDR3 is CASSQIRGEKLFF. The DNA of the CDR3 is TGCGCCAGCAGCCAAATTAGAGGGGAAAAACTGTTTTTT.

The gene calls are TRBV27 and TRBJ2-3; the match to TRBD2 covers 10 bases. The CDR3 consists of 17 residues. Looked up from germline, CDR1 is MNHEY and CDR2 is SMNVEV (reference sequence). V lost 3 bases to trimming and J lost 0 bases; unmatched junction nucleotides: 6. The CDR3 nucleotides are TGTGCCAGCAGTTTCAGAGCGGGGGGGACTAGCACAGATACGCAGTATTTT. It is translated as CASSFRAGGTSTDTQYF.

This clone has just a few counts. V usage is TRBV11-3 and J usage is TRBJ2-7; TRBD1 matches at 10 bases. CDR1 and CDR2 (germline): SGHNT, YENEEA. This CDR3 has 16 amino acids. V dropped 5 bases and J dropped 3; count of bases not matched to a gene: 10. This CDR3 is CASSPRETGGLYEQYF. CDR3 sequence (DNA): TGTGCCAGCAGCCCTCGCGAGACAGGGGGCCTCTACGAGCAGTACTTC.

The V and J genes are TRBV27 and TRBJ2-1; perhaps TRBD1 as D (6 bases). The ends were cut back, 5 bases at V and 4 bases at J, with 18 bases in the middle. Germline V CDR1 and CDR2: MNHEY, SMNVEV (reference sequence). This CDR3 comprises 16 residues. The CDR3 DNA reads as TGTGCCAGCAGTACACGGACAGCCAATCCATACAATGAGCAGTTCTTC. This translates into CASSTRTANPYNEQFF.

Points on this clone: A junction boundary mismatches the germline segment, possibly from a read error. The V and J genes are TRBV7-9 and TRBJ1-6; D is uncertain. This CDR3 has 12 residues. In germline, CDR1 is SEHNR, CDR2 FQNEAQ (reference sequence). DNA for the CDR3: TGTTCCAGCGGCCACAATAATTCACCCCTCCACTTT. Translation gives CSSGHNNSPLHF.

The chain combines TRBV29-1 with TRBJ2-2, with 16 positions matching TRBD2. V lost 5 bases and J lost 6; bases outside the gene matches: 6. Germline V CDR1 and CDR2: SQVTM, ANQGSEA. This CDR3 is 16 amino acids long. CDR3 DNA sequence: TGCAGCGTTTCGGGACTAGCGGGAGGGAGGGCCGGGGAGCTGTTTTTT. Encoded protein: CSVSGLAGGRAGELFF.

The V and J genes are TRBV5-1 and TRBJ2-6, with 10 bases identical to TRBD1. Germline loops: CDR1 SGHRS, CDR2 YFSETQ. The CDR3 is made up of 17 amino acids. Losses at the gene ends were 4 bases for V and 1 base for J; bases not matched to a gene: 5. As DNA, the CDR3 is TGCGCCAGCAGCCCCCCGGGACAGGGGTCTGGGGCCAACGTCCTGACTTTC. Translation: CASSPPGQGSGANVLTF.

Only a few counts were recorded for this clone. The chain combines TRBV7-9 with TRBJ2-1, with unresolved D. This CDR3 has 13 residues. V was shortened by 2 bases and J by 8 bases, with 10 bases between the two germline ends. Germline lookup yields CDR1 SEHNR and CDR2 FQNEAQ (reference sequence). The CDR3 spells CASSLMAEDEQFF. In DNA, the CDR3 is TGTGCCAGCAGCTTAATGGCGGAAGATGAGCAGTTCTTC.

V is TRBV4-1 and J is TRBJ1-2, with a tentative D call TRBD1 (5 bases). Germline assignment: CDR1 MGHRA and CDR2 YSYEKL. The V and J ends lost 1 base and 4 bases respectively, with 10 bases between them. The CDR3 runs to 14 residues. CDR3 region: CASSQGQLSYGYTF. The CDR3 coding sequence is TGCGCCAGCAGCCAAGGACAGTTATCCTATGGCTACACCTTC.

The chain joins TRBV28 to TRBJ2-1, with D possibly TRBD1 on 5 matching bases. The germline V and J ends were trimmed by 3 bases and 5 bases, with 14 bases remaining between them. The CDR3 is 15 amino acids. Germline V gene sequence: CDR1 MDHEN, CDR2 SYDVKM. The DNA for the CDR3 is TGTGCCAGCAGTTTTGCCCGGGCAGGGAACAATGAGCAGTTCTTC. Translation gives CASSFARAGNNEQFF.

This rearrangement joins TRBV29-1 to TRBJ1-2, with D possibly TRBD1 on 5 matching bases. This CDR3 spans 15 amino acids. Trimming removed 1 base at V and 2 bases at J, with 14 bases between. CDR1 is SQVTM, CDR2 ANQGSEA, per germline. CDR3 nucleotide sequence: TGCAGCGTTGAAGGCGGGGGGAGGTCCAACTATGGCTACACCTTC. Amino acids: CSVEGGGRSNYGYTF.

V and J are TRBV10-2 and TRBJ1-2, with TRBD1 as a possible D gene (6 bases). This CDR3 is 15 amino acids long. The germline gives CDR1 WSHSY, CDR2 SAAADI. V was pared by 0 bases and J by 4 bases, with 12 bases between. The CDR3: CASSESVLQGYGYTF. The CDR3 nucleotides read TGCGCCAGCAGTGAGTCTGTTCTACAGGGCTATGGCTACACCTTC.

The CDR3 region has the DNA TGTGCCAGCAGCGGAATCGCGGGGGGGCTATCCGGGGAGCTGTTTTTT. Its protein is CASSGIAGGLSGELFF. The chain uses TRBV5-4 and TRBJ2-2; the match to TRBD2 covers 9 bases. This CDR3 has 16 amino acids. Germline CDR1 reads SGHNT; CDR2 reads YYREEE (reference sequence). The V gene end was trimmed by 4 bases and the J gene end by 6 bases; junction bases not matched to a gene: 10.

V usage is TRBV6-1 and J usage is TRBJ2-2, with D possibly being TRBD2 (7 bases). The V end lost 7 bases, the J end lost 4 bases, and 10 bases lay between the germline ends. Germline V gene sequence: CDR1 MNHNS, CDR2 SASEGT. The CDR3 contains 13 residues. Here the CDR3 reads CASKRGGTGELFF. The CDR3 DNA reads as TGTGCCAGCAAGAGGGGGGGCACCGGGGAGCTGTTTTTT.

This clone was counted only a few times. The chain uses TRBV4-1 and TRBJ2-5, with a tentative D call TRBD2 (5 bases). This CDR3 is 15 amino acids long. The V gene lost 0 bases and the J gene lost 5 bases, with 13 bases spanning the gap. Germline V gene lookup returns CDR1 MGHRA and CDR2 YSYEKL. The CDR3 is CASSQDWGGGETQYF. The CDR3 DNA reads TGCGCCAGCAGCCAAGATTGGGGTGGCGGGGAGACCCAGTACTTC.

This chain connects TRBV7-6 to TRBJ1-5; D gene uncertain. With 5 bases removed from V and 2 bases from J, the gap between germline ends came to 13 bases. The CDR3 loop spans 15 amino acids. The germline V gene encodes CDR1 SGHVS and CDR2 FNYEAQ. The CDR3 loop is CASSRRGSGNQPQHF. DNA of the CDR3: TGTGCCAGCAGCCGCCGGGGTTCTGGCAATCAGCCCCAGCATTTT.

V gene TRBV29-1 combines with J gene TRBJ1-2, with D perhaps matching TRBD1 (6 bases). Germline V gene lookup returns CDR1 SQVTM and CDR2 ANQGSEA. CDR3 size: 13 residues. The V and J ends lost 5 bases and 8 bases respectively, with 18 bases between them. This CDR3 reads CSVYPRAGDGYTF. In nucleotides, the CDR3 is TGCAGCGTTTACCCAAGGGCAGGGGACGGCTACACCTTC.

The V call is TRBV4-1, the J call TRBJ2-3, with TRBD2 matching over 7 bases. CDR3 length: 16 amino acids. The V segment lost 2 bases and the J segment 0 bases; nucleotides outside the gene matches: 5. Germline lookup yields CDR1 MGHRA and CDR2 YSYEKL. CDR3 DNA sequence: TGCGCCAGCAGCCAAACCCTAGCGGAAAGCACAGATACGCAGTATTTT. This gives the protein CASSQTLAESTDTQYF.

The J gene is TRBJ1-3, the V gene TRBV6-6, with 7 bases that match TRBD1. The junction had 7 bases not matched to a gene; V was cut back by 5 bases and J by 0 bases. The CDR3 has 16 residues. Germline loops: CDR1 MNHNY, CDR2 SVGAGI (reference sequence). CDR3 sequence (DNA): TGTGCCAGCAGTCCTAAGAGGGACAGCTCTGGAAACACCATATATTTT. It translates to CASSPKRDSSGNTIYF.

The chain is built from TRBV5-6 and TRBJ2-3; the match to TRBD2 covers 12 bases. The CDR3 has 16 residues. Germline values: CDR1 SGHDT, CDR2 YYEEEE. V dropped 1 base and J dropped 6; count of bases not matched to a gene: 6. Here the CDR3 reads CASSLFRLAGVDTQYF. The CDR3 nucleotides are TGTGCCAGCAGCTTGTTTCGACTAGCGGGAGTTGATACGCAGTATTTT.

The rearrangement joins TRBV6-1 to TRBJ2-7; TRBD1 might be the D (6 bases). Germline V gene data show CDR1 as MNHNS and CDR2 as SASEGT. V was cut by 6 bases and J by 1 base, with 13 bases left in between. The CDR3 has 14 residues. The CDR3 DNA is TGTGCCAGCAGGCCCGGGACACTATCCTACGAGCAGTACTTC. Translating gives CASRPGTLSYEQYF.